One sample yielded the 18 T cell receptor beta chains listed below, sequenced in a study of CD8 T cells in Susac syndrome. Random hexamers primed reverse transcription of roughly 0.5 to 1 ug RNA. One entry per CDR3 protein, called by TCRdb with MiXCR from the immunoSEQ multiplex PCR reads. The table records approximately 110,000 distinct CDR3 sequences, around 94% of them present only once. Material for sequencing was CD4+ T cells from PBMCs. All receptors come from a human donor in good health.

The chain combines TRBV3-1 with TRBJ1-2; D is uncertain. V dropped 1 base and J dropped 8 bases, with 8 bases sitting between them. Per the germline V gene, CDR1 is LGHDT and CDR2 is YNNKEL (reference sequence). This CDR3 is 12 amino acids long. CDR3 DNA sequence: TGTGCCAGCAGCCAAGGTCCACACGGCTACACCTTC. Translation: CASSQGPHGYTF.

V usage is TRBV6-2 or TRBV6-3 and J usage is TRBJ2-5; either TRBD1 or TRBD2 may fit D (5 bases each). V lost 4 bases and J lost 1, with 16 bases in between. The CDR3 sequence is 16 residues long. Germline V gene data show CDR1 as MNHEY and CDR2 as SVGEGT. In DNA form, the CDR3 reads TGTGCCAGCAGTTCCCCGGGACGGATTCCCCAAGAGACCCAGTACTTC. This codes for CASSSPGRIPQETQYF.

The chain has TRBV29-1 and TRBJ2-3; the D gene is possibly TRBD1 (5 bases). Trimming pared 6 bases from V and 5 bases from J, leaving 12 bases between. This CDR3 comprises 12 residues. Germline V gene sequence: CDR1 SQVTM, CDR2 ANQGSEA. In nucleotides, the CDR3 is TGCAGCGTGCGCGCACAGGTAGATACGCAGTATTTT. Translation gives CSVRAQVDTQYF.

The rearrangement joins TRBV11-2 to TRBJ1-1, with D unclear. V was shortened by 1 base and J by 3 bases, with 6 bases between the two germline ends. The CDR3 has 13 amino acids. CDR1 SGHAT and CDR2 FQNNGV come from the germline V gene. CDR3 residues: CASSLVADTEAFF. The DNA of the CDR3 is TGTGCCAGCAGCTTAGTTGCCGACACTGAAGCTTTCTTT.

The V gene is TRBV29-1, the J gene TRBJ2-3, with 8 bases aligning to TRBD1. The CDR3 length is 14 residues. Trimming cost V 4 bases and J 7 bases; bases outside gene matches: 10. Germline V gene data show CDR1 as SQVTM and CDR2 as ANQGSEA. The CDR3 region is CSVANTGGRNTQYF. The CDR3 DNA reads TGCAGCGTTGCAAATACAGGGGGGAGAAATACGCAGTATTTT.

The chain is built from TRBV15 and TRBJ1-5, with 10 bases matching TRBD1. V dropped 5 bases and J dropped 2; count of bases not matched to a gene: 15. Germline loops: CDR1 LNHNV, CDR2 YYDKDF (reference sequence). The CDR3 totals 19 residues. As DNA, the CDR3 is TGTGCCACCAGCCGAAGACTTACGGGACAGGGGACGGGCAATCAGCCCCAGCATTTT. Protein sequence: CATSRRLTGQGTGNQPQHF.

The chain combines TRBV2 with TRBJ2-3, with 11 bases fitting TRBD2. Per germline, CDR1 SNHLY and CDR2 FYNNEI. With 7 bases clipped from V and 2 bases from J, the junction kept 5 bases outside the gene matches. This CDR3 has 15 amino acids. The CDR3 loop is CASNRLAGITDTQYF. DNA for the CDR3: TGTGCCAGCAATCGACTAGCGGGAATCACAGATACGCAGTATTTT.

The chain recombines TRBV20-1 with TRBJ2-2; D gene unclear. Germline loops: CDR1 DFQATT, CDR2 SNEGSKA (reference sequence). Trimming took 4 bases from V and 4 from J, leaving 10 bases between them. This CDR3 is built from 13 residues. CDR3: CSAKRTTTGELFF. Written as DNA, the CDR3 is TGCAGTGCTAAACGGACCACCACCGGGGAGCTGTTTTTT.

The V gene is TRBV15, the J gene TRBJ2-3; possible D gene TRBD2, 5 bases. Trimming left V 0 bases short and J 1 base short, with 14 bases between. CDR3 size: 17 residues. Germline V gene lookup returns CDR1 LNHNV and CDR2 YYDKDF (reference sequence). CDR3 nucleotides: TGTGCCACCAGCAGAGATCGGGGATTCGTTGGCACAGATACGCAGTATTTT. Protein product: CATSRDRGFVGTDTQYF.

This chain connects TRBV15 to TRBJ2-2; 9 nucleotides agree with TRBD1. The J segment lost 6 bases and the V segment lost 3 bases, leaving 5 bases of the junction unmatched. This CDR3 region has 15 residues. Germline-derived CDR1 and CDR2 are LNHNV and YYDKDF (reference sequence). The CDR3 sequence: CATSRDRGSPGELFF. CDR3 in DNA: TGTGCCACCAGCAGGGACAGGGGTAGTCCCGGGGAGCTGTTTTTT.

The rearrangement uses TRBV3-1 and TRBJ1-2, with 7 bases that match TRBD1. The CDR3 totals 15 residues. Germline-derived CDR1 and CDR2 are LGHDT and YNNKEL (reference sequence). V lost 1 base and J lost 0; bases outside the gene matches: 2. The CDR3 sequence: CASSQGDSTNYGYTF. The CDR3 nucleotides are TGTGCCAGCAGCCAAGGGGACAGTACTAACTATGGCTACACCTTC. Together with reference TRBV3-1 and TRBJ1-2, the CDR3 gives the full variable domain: DTAVSQTPKYLVTQMGNDKSIKCEQNLGHDTMYWYKQDSKKFLKIMFSYNNKELIINETVPNRFSPKSPDKAHLNLHINSLELGDSAVYFCASSQGDSTNYGYTFGSGTRLTVV.

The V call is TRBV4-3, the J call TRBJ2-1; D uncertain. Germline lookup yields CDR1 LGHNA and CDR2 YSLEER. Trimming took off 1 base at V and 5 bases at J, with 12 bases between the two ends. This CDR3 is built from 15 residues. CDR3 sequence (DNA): TGCGCCAGCAGCCAAGGTTCAGGCCTTAACAATGAGCAGTTCTTC. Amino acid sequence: CASSQGSGLNNEQFF.

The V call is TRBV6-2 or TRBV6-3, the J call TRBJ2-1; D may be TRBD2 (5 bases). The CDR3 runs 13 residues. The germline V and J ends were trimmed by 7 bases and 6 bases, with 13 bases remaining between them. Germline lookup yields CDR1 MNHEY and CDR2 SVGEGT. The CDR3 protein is CASKFLASNEQFF. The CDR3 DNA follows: TGTGCCAGCAAGTTCCTAGCCTCCAATGAGCAGTTCTTC.

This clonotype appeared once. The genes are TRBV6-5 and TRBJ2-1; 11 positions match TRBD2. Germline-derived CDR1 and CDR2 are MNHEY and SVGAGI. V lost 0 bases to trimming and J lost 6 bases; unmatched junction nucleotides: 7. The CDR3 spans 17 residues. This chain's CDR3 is CASSYSLLAGAANEQFF. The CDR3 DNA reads TGTGCCAGCAGTTACTCCCTACTAGCGGGAGCCGCCAATGAGCAGTTCTTC.

CDR3 DNA sequence: TGTGCCAGCAGATACAAAAGGAGGGATATCCGAACCTACGAGCAGTACTTC. This translates into CASRYKRRDIRTYEQYF. V and J are TRBV21-1 and TRBJ2-7; TRBD2 is taken as the D call from the table, unchecked against the DNA. TRBV21-1 represents a pseudogene. This CDR3 is 17 amino acids long.

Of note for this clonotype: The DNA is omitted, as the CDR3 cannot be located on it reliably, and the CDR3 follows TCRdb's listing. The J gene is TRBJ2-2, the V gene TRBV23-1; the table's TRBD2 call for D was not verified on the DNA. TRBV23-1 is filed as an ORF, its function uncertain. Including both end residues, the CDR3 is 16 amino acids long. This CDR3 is CASSGPDGTAPGSCFF.

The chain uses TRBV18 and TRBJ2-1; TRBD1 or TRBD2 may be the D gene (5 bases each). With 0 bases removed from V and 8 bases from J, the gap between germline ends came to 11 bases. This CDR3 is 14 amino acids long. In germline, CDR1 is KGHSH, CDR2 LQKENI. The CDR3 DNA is TGTGCCAGCTCACCACCCGGGACGTCCCATGAGCAGTTCTTC. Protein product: CASSPPGTSHEQFF.

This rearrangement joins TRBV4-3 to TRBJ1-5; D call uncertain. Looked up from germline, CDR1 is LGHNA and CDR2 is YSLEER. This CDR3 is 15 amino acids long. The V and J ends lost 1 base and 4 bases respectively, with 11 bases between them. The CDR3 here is CASSQVVTGNQPQHF. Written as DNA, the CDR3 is TGCGCCAGCAGCCAAGTCGTGACCGGGAATCAGCCCCAGCATTTT.